Listed below are T cell receptor beta chains from one sample, sequenced in a study of blood T cells in healthy people across ages. TCRdb passed the 5' RACE reads through MiXCR, listing each CDR3 protein once. The sample has over a million distinct CDR3 sequences, less than 50% seen once; the top ten hold around 18%. The sample taken for sequencing was blood. The source is a woman in her sixties in good health. CDR3s include the opening cysteine and the closing phenylalanine or tryptophan. The D gene is left open where the match is weak. Part of the rows lack a size; the others show once, few, many or a class for expanded clones.

d_call: NA; v_call: TRBV5-1; clone_size: NA; j_call: TRBJ2-7; cdr3_aa: CASSLVAAAYEQYF; cdr3_nt: TGCGCCAGCAGCTTGGTCGCAGCTGCCTACGAGCAGTACTTC
d_call: TRBD1; v_call: TRBV2; clone_size: NA; j_call: TRBJ1-2; cdr3_aa: CASRAGQGIYYGYTF; cdr3_nt: TGTGCCAGCAGAGCGGGACAGGGAATTTACTATGGCTACACCTTC
d_call: TRBD1; v_call: TRBV9; clone_size: NA; j_call: TRBJ2-5; cdr3_aa: CASSVQVGTEYQETQYF; cdr3_nt: TGTGCCAGCAGCGTTCAAGTCGGGACAGAATACCAAGAGACCCAGTACTTC
d_call: NA; v_call: TRBV4-1; clone_size: NA; j_call: TRBJ2-5; cdr3_aa: CASSQALPGGIQETQYF; cdr3_nt: TGCGCCAGCAGCCAAGCGTTGCCAGGGGGGATTCAAGAGACCCAGTACTTC
d_call: NA; v_call: TRBV9; clone_size: NA; j_call: TRBJ2-7; cdr3_aa: CASTVGNAYNEQYF; cdr3_nt: TGTGCCAGCACCGTCGGAAACGCCTACAATGAGCAGTACTTC
d_call: TRBD1; v_call: TRBV2; clone_size: NA; j_call: TRBJ2-6; cdr3_aa: CASRADRAKAGANVLTF; cdr3_nt: TGTGCCAGCAGGGCTGACAGGGCTAAAGCTGGGGCCAACGTCCTGACTTTC
d_call: NA; v_call: TRBV4-1; clone_size: NA; j_call: TRBJ2-7; cdr3_aa: CASSPIQDDEQYF; cdr3_nt: TGCGCCAGCAGCCCAATTCAGGACGACGAGCAGTACTTC
d_call: TRBD2; v_call: TRBV10-3; clone_size: few; j_call: TRBJ2-7; cdr3_aa: CAISEVTTSGRIYKDEQYF; cdr3_nt: TGTGCCATCAGTGAGGTGACAACTAGCGGGAGGATCTATAAAGACGAGCAGTACTTC
d_call: TRBD1; v_call: TRBV29-1; clone_size: NA; j_call: TRBJ2-1; cdr3_aa: CSVSKGQGDNEQFF; cdr3_nt: TGCAGCGTTTCAAAGGGACAGGGAGACAATGAGCAGTTCTTC
d_call: NA; v_call: TRBV13; clone_size: NA; j_call: TRBJ2-4; cdr3_aa: CASSLATDLQYF; cdr3_nt: TGTGCCAGCAGCTTAGCCACGGACCTCCAGTACTTC
d_call: NA; v_call: TRBV7-9; clone_size: NA; j_call: TRBJ2-1; cdr3_aa: CASSLATVKADNEQFF; cdr3_nt: TGTGCCAGCAGCTTAGCGACCGTTAAGGCCGATAATGAGCAGTTCTTC
d_call: TRBD1; v_call: TRBV24-1; clone_size: few; j_call: TRBJ2-1; cdr3_aa: CATSDFNRGLNEQFF; cdr3_nt: TGTGCCACCAGTGATTTTAACAGGGGGCTGAATGAGCAGTTCTTC
d_call: NA; v_call: TRBV7-2; clone_size: NA; j_call: TRBJ1-5; cdr3_aa: CASSHGVAAASNQPRHF; cdr3_nt: TGTGCCAGCAGCCATGGGGTGGCAGCCGCTAGCAATCAGCCCCGGCATTTT
d_call: NA; v_call: TRBV29-1; clone_size: few; j_call: TRBJ1-2; cdr3_aa: CSSPGAYGYTF; cdr3_nt: TGCAGCTCCCCGGGAGCCTATGGCTACACCTTC
d_call: TRBD2; v_call: TRBV9; clone_size: NA; j_call: TRBJ2-1; cdr3_aa: CASSALWASGRANEQFF; cdr3_nt: TGTGCCAGCAGCGCCCTATGGGCAAGCGGGAGGGCCAATGAGCAGTTCTTC
d_call: TRBD2; v_call: TRBV6-5; clone_size: NA; j_call: TRBJ2-3; cdr3_aa: CATGIAGEADTQYF; cdr3_nt: TGTGCCACTGGAATAGCGGGAGAGGCAGATACGCAGTATTTT
d_call: TRBD2; v_call: TRBV11-2; clone_size: many; j_call: TRBJ2-3; cdr3_aa: CASSLRLAGTPTDTQYF; cdr3_nt: TGTGCCAGCAGCCTCCGACTAGCGGGAACACCCACAGATACGCAGTATTTT
d_call: TRBD1; v_call: TRBV10-1; clone_size: NA; j_call: TRBJ2-7; cdr3_aa: CASSTMGQGYYEQYF; cdr3_nt: TGCGCCAGCAGTACCATGGGACAGGGGTACTACGAGCAGTACTTC
d_call: TRBD2; v_call: TRBV7-9; clone_size: once; j_call: TRBJ2-1; cdr3_aa: CASSLSSGRGYDEQFF; cdr3_nt: TGTGCCAGCAGCTTATCTAGCGGGAGGGGTTACGATGAGCAGTTCTTC
d_call: TRBD2; v_call: TRBV7-2; clone_size: many; j_call: TRBJ2-1; cdr3_aa: CASSLFRDYRYNEQFF; cdr3_nt: TGTGCCAGCAGCTTATTCCGGGACTACCGATACAATGAGCAGTTCTTC
d_call: NA; v_call: TRBV11-2; clone_size: NA; j_call: TRBJ2-5; cdr3_aa: CASSLRTEGRETQYF; cdr3_nt: TGTGCCAGCAGCTTAAGAACAGAGGGGCGCGAGACCCAGTACTTC
d_call: TRBD1; v_call: TRBV5-1; clone_size: NA; j_call: TRBJ1-4; cdr3_aa: CASSLGWTGSNEKLFF; cdr3_nt: TGCGCCAGCAGCTTGGGATGGACAGGCTCCAATGAAAAACTGTTTTTT
d_call: NA; v_call: TRBV12-3/TRBV12-4; clone_size: NA; j_call: TRBJ1-2; cdr3_aa: CASGKGYGYTF; cdr3_nt: TGTGCCAGCGGGAAAGGCTATGGCTACACCTTC
d_call: NA; v_call: TRBV6-2/TRBV6-3; clone_size: NA; j_call: TRBJ1-6; cdr3_aa: CASSRWSLTQGNSPLHF; cdr3_nt: TGTGCCAGCAGCCGCTGGTCTCTTACCCAAGGGAATTCACCCCTCCACTTT
d_call: TRBD2; v_call: TRBV7-2; clone_size: few; j_call: TRBJ2-7; cdr3_aa: CASSNRLADPYEQYF; cdr3_nt: TGTGCCAGCAGCAACCGACTAGCGGATCCCTACGAGCAGTACTTC
d_call: TRBD1; v_call: TRBV6-5; clone_size: few; j_call: TRBJ1-4; cdr3_aa: CASSYSQGTGKGNEKLFF; cdr3_nt: TGTGCCAGCAGTTACTCGCAAGGGACAGGGAAGGGTAATGAAAAACTGTTTTTT
d_call: NA; v_call: TRBV27; clone_size: NA; j_call: TRBJ2-3; cdr3_aa: CASTEADTQYF; cdr3_nt: TGTGCCAGCACTGAAGCAGATACGCAGTATTTT
d_call: NA; v_call: TRBV27; clone_size: few; j_call: TRBJ2-1; cdr3_aa: CASSSQLLYNEQFF; cdr3_nt: TGTGCCAGCAGTTCCCAACTACTTTACAATGAGCAGTTCTTC
d_call: NA; v_call: TRBV29-1; clone_size: NA; j_call: TRBJ1-1; cdr3_aa: CSVISDSSQVFF; cdr3_nt: TGCAGCGTTATCTCCGACAGTTCACAAGTTTTCTTT
d_call: TRBD2; v_call: TRBV20-1; clone_size: NA; j_call: TRBJ2-5; cdr3_aa: CSAPPRGLAGEETQYF; cdr3_nt: TGCAGTGCCCCACCTAGGGGACTAGCGGGAGAGGAGACCCAGTACTTC
d_call: NA; v_call: TRBV9; clone_size: NA; j_call: TRBJ2-5; cdr3_aa: CASSESWRQETQYF; cdr3_nt: TGTGCCAGCAGCGAATCGTGGAGACAAGAGACCCAGTACTTC
d_call: TRBD1; v_call: TRBV28; clone_size: NA; j_call: TRBJ1-4; cdr3_aa: CASSPQGKVLFF; cdr3_nt: TGTGCCAGCAGTCCACAGGGGAAGGTCCTGTTTTTT
d_call: TRBD1; v_call: TRBV5-1; clone_size: NA; j_call: TRBJ1-2; cdr3_aa: CASSLEGAAGYTF; cdr3_nt: TGCGCCAGCAGCTTGGAGGGGGCGGCTGGCTACACCTTC
d_call: NA; v_call: TRBV20-1; clone_size: NA; j_call: TRBJ2-7; cdr3_aa: CSAAFPGRIYEQYF; cdr3_nt: TGCAGTGCTGCCTTCCCGGGACGGATCTACGAGCAGTACTTC
d_call: NA; v_call: TRBV7-8; clone_size: few; j_call: TRBJ2-7; cdr3_aa: CASSLAEVRTYEQYF; cdr3_nt: TGTGCCAGCAGCTTAGCAGAAGTTCGTACCTACGAGCAGTACTTC
d_call: TRBD2; v_call: TRBV20-1; clone_size: NA; j_call: TRBJ2-7; cdr3_aa: CSASQDGRAYEQYF; cdr3_nt: TGCAGTGCCAGCCAGGACGGGAGGGCCTACGAGCAGTACTTC
d_call: TRBD2; v_call: TRBV6-1; clone_size: once; j_call: TRBJ2-1; cdr3_aa: CASSPQREGRGKYNEQFF; cdr3_nt: TGTGCCAGCAGCCCCCAGCGGGAGGGCCGGGGTAAATACAATGAGCAGTTCTTC
d_call: NA; v_call: TRBV27; clone_size: few; j_call: TRBJ2-1; cdr3_aa: CASTIGNEQFF; cdr3_nt: TGTGCAAGTACCATTGGGAATGAGCAGTTCTTC
d_call: NA; v_call: TRBV7-2; clone_size: few; j_call: TRBJ2-1; cdr3_aa: CASSHISVNEQFF; cdr3_nt: TGTGCCAGCAGCCACATTAGTGTTAATGAGCAGTTCTTC
d_call: NA; v_call: TRBV12-3/TRBV12-4; clone_size: NA; j_call: TRBJ1-5; cdr3_aa: CGSSLGGRNSNQPQHF; cdr3_nt: TGTGGCAGCAGTTTAGGCGGACGGAATAGCAATCAGCCCCAGCATTTT
d_call: NA; v_call: TRBV6-5; clone_size: NA; j_call: TRBJ2-3; cdr3_aa: CASSSLRGGIGTDTQCF; cdr3_nt: TGTGCCAGCAGTTCCCTGAGGGGCGGGATAGGCACAGATACGCAGTGTTTT
d_call: TRBD1; v_call: TRBV7-8; clone_size: NA; j_call: TRBJ2-1; cdr3_aa: CASSFRDRGHNEQFF; cdr3_nt: TGTGCCAGCAGCTTCCGGGACAGGGGGCACAATGAGCAGTTCTTC
d_call: NA; v_call: TRBV6-5; clone_size: few; j_call: TRBJ2-5; cdr3_aa: CASSYSDVQETQYF; cdr3_nt: TGTGCCAGCAGTTACTCTGACGTCCAAGAGACCCAGTACTTC
d_call: TRBD2; v_call: TRBV4-1; clone_size: NA; j_call: TRBJ2-7; cdr3_aa: CASSHGTGLAGEHYEQYF; cdr3_nt: TGCGCCAGCAGCCACGGAACCGGACTAGCGGGAGAGCACTACGAGCAGTACTTC